The text below deals with one TCR beta chain. The CDR3 length is 13 residues. CDR1 SEHNR and CDR2 FQNEAQ come from the germline V gene (reference sequence). Unmatched junction bases numbered 8, after V lost 6 bases and J lost 7 bases. Alongside a J-beta primer mix, a sample-barcoded 5' primer served in a second PCR lasting about 6 to 12 cycles. One entry per CDR3 protein, called by TCRdb with MiXCR from the 5' RACE reads. The sample lists hundreds of thousands of distinct CDR3 sequences, about 25% occurring once. The entry originates in a study of blood T cells in healthy people across ages. The same data also went into a second study, on T cells of mothers and their children. That source adds: Related mother-child pairs shared marginally more repertoire than unrelated pairs, though not significantly. The authors detected no persistent microchimeric T cell clones.

The sequence derives from a boy younger than 18 in good health. The chain joins TRBV7-9 to TRBJ1-2, with TRBD1 matching over 7 bases. The sample comprised blood. The CDR3 loop is CASRTGTASGYTF. The CDR3 DNA sequence: TGTGCCAGCAGGACAGGGACCGCCTCTGGCTACACCTTC.